This TCR beta chain is from a study of cytomegalovirus exposure and HLA in healthy donors. Across the study: Earlier findings included roughly 120 million unique TCR beta sequences obtained from 150 million to 200 million T cells. HLA-typed donors contributed 80 million or so unique TCRs, which were held in an early data release.

Amplification used 60 Vbeta primers and 13 Jbeta primers. Produced via immunoSEQ multiplex PCR; TCRdb's table is partial and in-frame only. The sample yields about 95,000 clones, around 75% seen once. The study, taken as a whole, reports: Presence/absence analysis assumed near-uniform sequencing depth across donors. Analysis was carried out at a later point, and it linked a missense DCLRE1C variant to TCR beta V- and J-gene trimming.

This clone was counted once. What it binds is unknown. Source material: PBMCs. The sequence derives from a man between 18 and 35 years old in good health and CMV-seropositive.

CDR3 nucleotide sequence: TGTGCCAGCAGCCTTAAATATTCACTAGCGGGGACCTACACAGATACGCAGTATTTT. It encodes CASSLKYSLAGTYTDTQYF. This rearrangement joins TRBV14 to TRBJ2-3, with TRBD2 matching over 10 bases. Germline V lookup: CDR1 SGHDN, CDR2 FVKESK. With V trimmed by 4 bases and J by 2 bases, 15 bases remained unmatched. This CDR3 is built from 19 residues.